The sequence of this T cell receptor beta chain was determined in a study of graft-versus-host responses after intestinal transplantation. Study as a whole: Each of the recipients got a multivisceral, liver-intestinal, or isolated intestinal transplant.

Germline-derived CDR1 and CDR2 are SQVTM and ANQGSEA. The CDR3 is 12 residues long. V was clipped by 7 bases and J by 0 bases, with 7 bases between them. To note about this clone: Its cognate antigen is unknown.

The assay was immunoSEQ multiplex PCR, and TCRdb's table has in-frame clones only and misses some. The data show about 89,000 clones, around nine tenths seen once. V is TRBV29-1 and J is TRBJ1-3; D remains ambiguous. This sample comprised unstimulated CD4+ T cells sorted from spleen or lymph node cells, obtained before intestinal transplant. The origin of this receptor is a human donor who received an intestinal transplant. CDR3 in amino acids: CSAGPSGNTIYF. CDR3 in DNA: TGCAGCGCTGGCCCCTCTGGAAACACCATATATTTT.